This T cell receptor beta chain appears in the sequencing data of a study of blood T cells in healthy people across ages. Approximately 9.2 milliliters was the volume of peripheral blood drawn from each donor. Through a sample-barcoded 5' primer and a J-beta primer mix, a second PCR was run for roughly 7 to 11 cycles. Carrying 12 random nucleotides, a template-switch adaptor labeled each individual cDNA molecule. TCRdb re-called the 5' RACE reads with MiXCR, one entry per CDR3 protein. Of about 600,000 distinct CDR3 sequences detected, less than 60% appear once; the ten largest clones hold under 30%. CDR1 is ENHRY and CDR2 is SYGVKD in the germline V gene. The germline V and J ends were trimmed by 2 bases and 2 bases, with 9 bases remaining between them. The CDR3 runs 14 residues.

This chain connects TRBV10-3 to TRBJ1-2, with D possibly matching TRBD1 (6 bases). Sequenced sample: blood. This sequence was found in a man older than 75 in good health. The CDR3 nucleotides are TGTGCCATCAGTGAGCGGGACACCAACTATGGCTACACCTTC. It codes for CAISERDTNYGYTF.